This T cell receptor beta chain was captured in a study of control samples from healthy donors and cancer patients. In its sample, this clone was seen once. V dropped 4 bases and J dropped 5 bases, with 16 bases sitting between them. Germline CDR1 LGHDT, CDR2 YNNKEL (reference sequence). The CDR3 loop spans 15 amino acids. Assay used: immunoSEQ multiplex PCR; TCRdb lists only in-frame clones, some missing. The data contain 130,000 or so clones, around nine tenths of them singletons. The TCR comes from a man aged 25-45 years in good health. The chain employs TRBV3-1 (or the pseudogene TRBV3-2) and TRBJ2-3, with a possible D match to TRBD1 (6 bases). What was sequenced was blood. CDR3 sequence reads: CASSRQENPLDTQYF. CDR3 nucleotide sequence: TGTGCCAGCAGCCGACAGGAAAACCCATTAGATACGCAGTATTTT.